A selection of T cell receptor beta chains follows, all from one sample in a study of metastatic and nonmetastatic thyroid tumors. TCRdb re-processed the PCR reads through MiXCR. The sample includes under 35,000 clones, roughly a fifth of them seen just once. The sequenced sample consisted of blood. The origin of the receptors is a female donor with papillary thyroid cancer or a benign thyroid nodule (not recorded which). Some clones in this sample may be carry-over from other donors' samples. CDR3s include the opening cysteine and the closing phenylalanine or tryptophan. A D gene is named only where the DNA matches it firmly. The size field is filled for only some rows; it gives once, few, many or a size class.

D gene: TRBD1
V gene: TRBV7-6
clone size: many
J gene: TRBJ1-5
CDR3 DNA: TGTGCCAGCAGCCGTGGGACAGGGATTGGCCAGCCCCAGCATTTT
CDR3 protein: CASSRGTGIGQPQHF

D gene: TRBD1
V gene: TRBV30
clone size: few
J gene: TRBJ2-1
CDR3 DNA: TGTGCCTGTATAGTTTTTGACAGGGGGAAGAAAAATGAGCAGTTCTTC
CDR3 protein: CACIVFDRGKKNEQFF

D gene: .
V gene: TRBV24-1
clone size: many
J gene: TRBJ1-2
CDR3 DNA: TGTGCCACCAGCGGCCGCCGGGAGGGGTATGGCTACACCTTC
CDR3 protein: CATSGRREGYGYTF

D gene: TRBD1
V gene: TRBV18
clone size: many
J gene: TRBJ1-6
CDR3 DNA: TGTGCCAGCTCGCCGACAGGGGTAGTCGATTCACCCCTCCACTTT
CDR3 protein: CASSPTGVVDSPLHF

D gene: TRBD1
V gene: TRBV7-2
clone size: many
J gene: TRBJ2-7
CDR3 DNA: TGTGCCAGCACCCCTGGGACAGATAGCTACGAGCAGTACTTC
CDR3 protein: CASTPGTDSYEQYF

D gene: .
V gene: TRBV6-2/TRBV6-3
clone size: .
J gene: TRBJ2-2
CDR3 DNA: TGTGCCAGCAGCCCAGAGGATACCGGGGAGCTGTTTTTT
CDR3 protein: CASSPEDTGELFF

D gene: TRBD1
V gene: TRBV5-1
clone size: .
J gene: TRBJ2-1
CDR3 DNA: TGCGCCAGCAGCTTCGACAGGGGGTTAAGGAATGAGCAGTTCTTC
CDR3 protein: CASSFDRGLRNEQFF

D gene: .
V gene: TRBV2
clone size: many
J gene: TRBJ1-3
CDR3 DNA: TGTGCCAGCACCAGCTTCTCTGGAAACACCATATATTTT
CDR3 protein: CASTSFSGNTIYF

D gene: .
V gene: TRBV27
clone size: .
J gene: TRBJ2-3
CDR3 DNA: TGTGCCAGCAGGCGCAGGGACAGCACAGATACGCAGTATTTT
CDR3 protein: CASRRRDSTDTQYF

D gene: .
V gene: TRBV6-1
clone size: many
J gene: TRBJ1-2
CDR3 DNA: TGTGCCATATATGGGGGGGCGGATGGCTACACCTTC
CDR3 protein: CAIYGGADGYTF

D gene: .
V gene: TRBV6-1
clone size: .
J gene: TRBJ2-7
CDR3 DNA: TGTGCCAGCAGACGATTACAGGGAATGGAAGAGCAGTACTTC
CDR3 protein: CASRRLQGMEEQYF

D gene: TRBD2
V gene: TRBV27
clone size: .
J gene: TRBJ2-7
CDR3 DNA: TGTGCATCACGGGGGGGATCCTACGAGCAGTACTTC
CDR3 protein: CASRGGSYEQYF

D gene: .
V gene: TRBV3-1
clone size: many
J gene: TRBJ2-5
CDR3 DNA: TGTGCCAGCAGATGGGGACAGACCCAGTACTTC
CDR3 protein: CASRWGQTQYF

D gene: .
V gene: TRBV11-2
clone size: many
J gene: TRBJ2-1
CDR3 DNA: TGTGCCAGCAGCTCCAGGGGTAATTCCTACAATGAGCAGTTCTTC
CDR3 protein: CASSSRGNSYNEQFF

D gene: .
V gene: TRBV12-3/TRBV12-4
clone size: medium-sized
J gene: TRBJ2-7
CDR3 DNA: TGTGCCAGCACCCGAGCCACAGGAGGGAGTGGCGAGCAGTACTTC
CDR3 protein: CASTRATGGSGEQYF

D gene: TRBD2
V gene: TRBV20-1
clone size: many
J gene: TRBJ2-1
CDR3 DNA: TGCAGTGCTAGTGTCCGGGGAGGGCATGAGCAGTTCTTC
CDR3 protein: CSASVRGGHEQFF

D gene: .
V gene: TRBV29-1
clone size: .
J gene: TRBJ2-5
CDR3 DNA: TGCAGCGTCCTCAGGGGTAACCAAGAGACCCAGTACTTC
CDR3 protein: CSVLRGNQETQYF

D gene: .
V gene: TRBV19
clone size: medium-sized
J gene: TRBJ2-7
CDR3 DNA: TGTGCCAGTAGTAGCTCATCCACAGGAAGCTACGAGCAGTACTTC
CDR3 protein: CASSSSSTGSYEQYF

D gene: .
V gene: TRBV10-3
clone size: .
J gene: TRBJ2-7
CDR3 DNA: TGTGCCATCAGTGGCAGGGAGTCCGACGAGCAGTACTTC
CDR3 protein: CAISGRESDEQYF

D gene: .
V gene: TRBV20-1
clone size: .
J gene: TRBJ2-7
CDR3 DNA: TGCAGTGCTAGAGATGGGGACGGAGGTTACGAGCAGTACTTC
CDR3 protein: CSARDGDGGYEQYF

D gene: TRBD2
V gene: TRBV7-3
clone size: .
J gene: TRBJ2-1
CDR3 DNA: TGTGCCAGCAGCAACCTAGCGGGAGGGCCCGGTGAGCAGTTCTTC
CDR3 protein: CASSNLAGGPGEQFF

D gene: .
V gene: TRBV20-1
clone size: .
J gene: TRBJ1-6
CDR3 DNA: TGCAGTGCTAGAAAGGGGGGCCTCTTTTATAATTCACCCCTCCACTTT
CDR3 protein: CSARKGGLFYNSPLHF

D gene: .
V gene: TRBV25-1
clone size: few
J gene: TRBJ1-6
CDR3 DNA: TGTGCCAGCAGTGAGCGGGTTAATTCACCCCTCCACTTT
CDR3 protein: CASSERVNSPLHF

D gene: .
V gene: TRBV5-5
clone size: .
J gene: TRBJ1-5
CDR3 DNA: TGTGCCAGCAGCCCAACGTCCCAGAACAATCAGCCCCAGCATTTT
CDR3 protein: CASSPTSQNNQPQHF

D gene: .
V gene: TRBV6-2/TRBV6-3
clone size: few
J gene: TRBJ2-1
CDR3 DNA: TGTGCCAGCAGTTACTCCCCAGGGAGTGTCTCCTACAATGAGCAGTTCTTC
CDR3 protein: CASSYSPGSVSYNEQFF

D gene: .
V gene: TRBV7-2
clone size: many
J gene: TRBJ1-1
CDR3 DNA: TGTGCCAGCAGCTCCGGGCCCCTGGGCCCTGAAGCTTTCTTT
CDR3 protein: CASSSGPLGPEAFF

D gene: .
V gene: TRBV6-2/TRBV6-3
clone size: many
J gene: TRBJ2-5
CDR3 DNA: TGTGCCAGCAGTTTTAACCCTCCAGAGACCCAGTACTTC
CDR3 protein: CASSFNPPETQYF

D gene: .
V gene: TRBV29-1
clone size: many
J gene: TRBJ2-5
CDR3 DNA: TGCAGCGTCGCCCTTGGGGAGGCGACCCAGTACTTC
CDR3 protein: CSVALGEATQYF

D gene: TRBD1
V gene: TRBV4-2
clone size: many
J gene: TRBJ1-5
CDR3 DNA: TGTGCCAGCAGCCAAGAGTGGGGACAGTTGGGTCAGCCCCAGCATTTT
CDR3 protein: CASSQEWGQLGQPQHF

D gene: .
V gene: TRBV7-8
clone size: many
J gene: TRBJ1-5
CDR3 DNA: TGTGCCAGCAGCTCCTACTACCTGAATAGCAATCAGCCCCAGCATTTT
CDR3 protein: CASSSYYLNSNQPQHF

D gene: TRBD1
V gene: TRBV6-1
clone size: .
J gene: TRBJ2-7
CDR3 DNA: TGTGCCAGCAGGGACAGGGGGCGCAGTTACCACGAGCAGTACTTC
CDR3 protein: CASRDRGRSYHEQYF

D gene: TRBD2
V gene: TRBV14
clone size: many
J gene: TRBJ2-5
CDR3 DNA: TGTGCCAGCAGCCAAGGACGAGCGGGGGTGGAGACCCAGTACTTC
CDR3 protein: CASSQGRAGVETQYF

D gene: TRBD1
V gene: TRBV4-1
clone size: .
J gene: TRBJ2-5
CDR3 DNA: TGCGCCAGCAGCCCATTTGAGACAGGGATAGAGACCCAGTACTTC
CDR3 protein: CASSPFETGIETQYF

D gene: .
V gene: TRBV12-3/TRBV12-4
clone size: .
J gene: TRBJ2-7
CDR3 DNA: TGTGCCAGCAGTTTAGCCAGGGCTTACGAGCAGTACTTC
CDR3 protein: CASSLARAYEQYF

D gene: TRBD1
V gene: TRBV6-1
clone size: medium-sized
J gene: TRBJ1-2
CDR3 DNA: TGTGCCAGCAGATTCACGACAGGGGAAAACTATGGCTACACCTTC
CDR3 protein: CASRFTTGENYGYTF

D gene: .
V gene: TRBV9
clone size: many
J gene: TRBJ1-4
CDR3 DNA: TGTGCCAGCAGCGTAGGCTGGGGGCGCGACACTAATGAAAAACTGTTTTTT
CDR3 protein: CASSVGWGRDTNEKLFF

D gene: TRBD1
V gene: TRBV15
clone size: many
J gene: TRBJ1-4
CDR3 DNA: TGTGCCACCGCTGCAGACAGGGAGGAAAAACTGTTTTTT
CDR3 protein: CATAADREEKLFF

D gene: TRBD2
V gene: TRBV6-4
clone size: few
J gene: TRBJ2-1
CDR3 DNA: TGTGCCAGCAGGACTAGCGGGGTTTCCTACAATGAGCAGTTCTTC
CDR3 protein: CASRTSGVSYNEQFF

D gene: .
V gene: TRBV7-2
clone size: many
J gene: TRBJ1-1
CDR3 DNA: TGTGCCAGCAACGAGAACACTGAAGCTTTCTTT
CDR3 protein: CASNENTEAFF

D gene: TRBD1
V gene: TRBV3-1
clone size: many
J gene: TRBJ1-5
CDR3 DNA: TGTGCCAGCAGCCAAGACCGGAAGGGGGCCCGTCAGCCCCAGCATTTT
CDR3 protein: CASSQDRKGARQPQHF

D gene: .
V gene: TRBV2
clone size: few
J gene: TRBJ1-2
CDR3 DNA: TGTGCCAGCAGTGAAGGGGGTGGCTACACCTTC
CDR3 protein: CASSEGGGYTF

D gene: .
V gene: TRBV11-2
clone size: .
J gene: TRBJ2-7
CDR3 DNA: TGTGCCAGCAGCTTAGCTGGGGGGTTGGGAGGCGAGCAGTACTTC
CDR3 protein: CASSLAGGLGGEQYF

D gene: .
V gene: TRBV4-1
clone size: .
J gene: TRBJ1-1
CDR3 DNA: TGCGCCAGCAGCCAAGAACGAGGGACGAACACTGAAGCTTTCTTT
CDR3 protein: CASSQERGTNTEAFF

D gene: .
V gene: TRBV20-1
clone size: many
J gene: TRBJ2-7
CDR3 DNA: TGCAGTGCTAGAGATCGGAGGGGCACCCGCTCCTACGAGCAGTACTTC
CDR3 protein: CSARDRRGTRSYEQYF

D gene: .
V gene: TRBV7-2
clone size: few
J gene: TRBJ2-7
CDR3 DNA: TGTGCCAGCAGCTTAGCCCCTCGGGAGTATTACGAGCAGTACTTC
CDR3 protein: CASSLAPREYYEQYF

D gene: .
V gene: TRBV19
clone size: few
J gene: TRBJ1-3
CDR3 DNA: TGTGCCAGTAGCGAGAATGGAAACACCATATATTTT
CDR3 protein: CASSENGNTIYF

D gene: .
V gene: TRBV7-9
clone size: many
J gene: TRBJ2-2
CDR3 DNA: TGTGCCAGCAGCTTAGAAGGCAGCACCGGGGAGCTGTTTTTT
CDR3 protein: CASSLEGSTGELFF

D gene: .
V gene: TRBV4-1
clone size: many
J gene: TRBJ2-5
CDR3 DNA: TGCGCCAGCAGCCAAGTGGTCCAAGAGACCCAGTACTTC
CDR3 protein: CASSQVVQETQYF

D gene: TRBD1
V gene: TRBV6-1
clone size: .
J gene: TRBJ1-2
CDR3 DNA: TGTGCCAGCAGTGATTTTGGGGACAGGGGGACGACTAACTATGGCTACACCTTC
CDR3 protein: CASSDFGDRGTTNYGYTF

D gene: .
V gene: TRBV6-1
clone size: .
J gene: TRBJ1-5
CDR3 DNA: TGTGCCAGCAGTGACCGATGGGGTCAGCCCCAGCATTTT
CDR3 protein: CASSDRWGQPQHF

D gene: .
V gene: TRBV12-3/TRBV12-4
clone size: many
J gene: TRBJ1-2
CDR3 DNA: TGTGCCAGCAGCCTATGGTCGGGGGCTATCTATGGCTACACCTTC
CDR3 protein: CASSLWSGAIYGYTF

D gene: TRBD2
V gene: TRBV5-6
clone size: many
J gene: TRBJ2-3
CDR3 DNA: TGTGCCAGCAGCCTCCTAGCGGGTAGAACCACAGATACGCAGTATTTT
CDR3 protein: CASSLLAGRTTDTQYF

D gene: .
V gene: TRBV28
clone size: .
J gene: TRBJ2-1
CDR3 DNA: TGTGCCAGCAGCCTACGGAACACCCCCAATGAGCAGTTCTTC
CDR3 protein: CASSLRNTPNEQFF

D gene: TRBD2
V gene: TRBV6-4
clone size: few
J gene: TRBJ2-3
CDR3 DNA: TGTGCCAGCAGGACTAGCGGGGGGGCAGATACGCAGTATTTT
CDR3 protein: CASRTSGGADTQYF

D gene: .
V gene: TRBV11-3
clone size: .
J gene: TRBJ1-1
CDR3 DNA: TGTGCCAGCAGCTTAGGGTGGGCAAGGAACACTGAAGCTTTCTTT
CDR3 protein: CASSLGWARNTEAFF

D gene: .
V gene: TRBV29-1
clone size: many
J gene: TRBJ1-1
CDR3 DNA: TGCAGCGTCGCGGATCCGGGCACTGAAGCTTTCTTT
CDR3 protein: CSVADPGTEAFF